These 7 T cell receptor beta chains originate from one sample sequenced in a study of T cells in Graves' hyperthyroidism and ophthalmopathy. RNA transcripts yielded amplified TCR beta CDR3 regions. The HTBI set primed first-round TCR CDR3 RT-PCR. A single record per CDR3 protein comes from TCRdb applying MiXCR to the multiplex PCR reads. The profile shows approximately 360,000 distinct CDR3 sequences, around 14% of them singletons. Sequenced material: blood. The receptors were sampled from a woman younger than 30 with Graves' hyperthyroidism that later progressed to Graves' ophthalmopathy.

This clonotype was observed a few times. One end of the junction does not line up with germline, which may come from a read error. The rearrangement links TRBV2 to TRBJ2-1, with D possibly TRBD1 on 6 matching bases. Looked up from germline, CDR1 is SNHLY and CDR2 is FYNNEI. This CDR3 comprises 14 residues. The CDR3 sequence: CASTGVLSHNEQFF. Written as DNA, the CDR3 is TGTGCCAGCACAGGGGTGCTCTCCCACAATGAGCAGTTCTTC.

This clonotype was picked up many times. This chain joins TRBV13 and TRBJ2-7, with 9 bases that match TRBD1. CDR1 and CDR2 (germline): PRHDT, FYEKMQ (reference sequence). The V and J ends lost 3 bases and 4 bases, in that order; junction bases with no gene match: 4. The CDR3 covers 14 residues. CDR3: CASSFGQGPYEQYF. The CDR3 region has the DNA TGTGCCAGCAGCTTCGGACAGGGGCCATACGAGCAGTACTTC.

This clonotype was seen repeatedly, ten times or more. V gene TRBV6-1 combines with J gene TRBJ2-1, with 8 bases matching TRBD1. V was pared by 6 bases and J by 10 bases, with 26 bases of the junction left unmatched. The CDR3 loop spans 19 amino acids. Looked up from germline, CDR1 is MNHNS and CDR2 is SASEGT. The CDR3 bases are TGTGCCAGCAGCGTAACCGGGACAGGCACTACAATGATCGGTGTGGAGCAGTTCTTC. Protein product: CASSVTGTGTTMIGVEQFF.

Details on this clonotype: The germline gene is not matched at one end of the junction; a read error may be the cause. The chain combines TRBV28 with TRBJ2-1; TRBD2 aligns across 15 bases. Germline V gene data show CDR1 as MDHEN and CDR2 as SYDVKM. The CDR3 spans 17 residues. Here the CDR3 DNA reads TGTGCCAGCAGTCTATGGACTAGCGGGAGGGGTGGCGATGAGCAGTTCTTC. Amino acids: CASSLWTSGRGGDEQFF.

V usage is TRBV9 and J usage is TRBJ2-7; D gene unclear. In germline, CDR1 is SGDLS, CDR2 YYNGEE. The CDR3 runs 15 residues. Trimming stripped 7 bases from V and 2 bases from J, with 19 bases between. This chain's CDR3 is CASAWRTDNPYEQYF. The DNA of the CDR3 is TGTGCCAGCGCGTGGCGAACAGACAACCCCTACGAGCAGTACTTC.

This clonotype came up a few times. The chain has TRBV7-8 and TRBJ1-2, with D maybe TRBD1 (6 bases). The CDR3 consists of 15 residues. V was pared by 3 bases and J by 0 bases, with 11 bases between. The germline gives CDR1 SGHVS, CDR2 FQNEAQ. The CDR3 sequence: CASSLAGATNYGYTF. Here the CDR3 DNA reads TGTGCCAGCAGCTTGGCGGGGGCGACTAACTATGGCTACACCTTC.

This clonotype was counted a few times. The V call is TRBV7-2, the J call TRBJ1-2, with no clear D. The CDR3 totals 16 residues. Trimming took 6 bases from V and 8 from J, leaving 25 bases between them. From germline, CDR1 is SGHTA and CDR2 FQGNSA. In DNA form, the CDR3 reads TGTGCCAGCAGTTCCCGCCGGGCCCAAGAAGCGGAGGGCTACACCTTC. This codes for CASSSRRAQEAEGYTF.